Below, 25 T cell receptor beta chains from the same sample are listed, as sequenced in a study of blood T cell repertoires in COVID-19. Sequenced by immunoSEQ multiplex PCR; TCRdb stores in-frame clones only, minus some. The sample shows 120,000 or so clones, more than 70% of them seen only once. Source material: peripheral blood. These receptors were collected from a human donor in a cohort sampled during active COVID-19.

The V and J genes are TRBV11-2 and TRBJ1-2; D is possibly TRBD1 (6 bases). The ends were cut back, 2 bases at V and 0 bases at J, with 7 bases in the middle. Germline-derived CDR1 and CDR2 are SGHAT and FQNNGV. This CDR3 is 14 amino acids long. The CDR3 loop is CASSLTGPNYGYTF. The CDR3 DNA is TGTGCCAGCAGCTTAACAGGGCCTAACTATGGCTACACCTTC.

The chain joins TRBV6-6 to TRBJ1-2, with D unresolved. The germline V and J ends were trimmed by 2 bases and 4 bases, with 11 bases remaining between them. CDR3 length: 14 residues. Germline CDR1 and CDR2: MNHNY and SVGAGI (reference sequence). CDR3 loop: CASSYQVTIYGYTF. CDR3 nucleotides: TGTGCCAGCAGTTACCAGGTTACAATCTATGGCTACACCTTC.

The V call is TRBV7-9, the J call TRBJ2-4, with 7 bases that match TRBD1. The CDR3 has 15 amino acids. CDR1 SEHNR and CDR2 FQNEAQ come from the germline V gene (reference sequence). V dropped 5 bases and J dropped 5; count of bases not matched to a gene: 9. The CDR3 DNA sequence: TGTGCCAGCAGCCCTAGGACAGGTTGGGAAAACATTCAGTACTTC. This encodes CASSPRTGWENIQYF.

For this clone: An end of the junction does not agree with germline; a read error may underlie this. The J gene is TRBJ2-2, the V gene TRBV7-7; 9 nucleotides line up with TRBD1. Germline loops: CDR1 SSHAT, CDR2 FNYEAQ (reference sequence). CDR3 length: 16 residues. CDR3 protein: CASSLTGTGHTGELFF. CDR3 nucleotides: TGTGCTAGCAGCTTAACCGGGACAGGGCACACCGGGGAGCTGTTTTTT. Full variable domain (remainder filled in from reference TRBV7-7 and TRBJ2-2): GAGVSQSPRYKVTKRGQDVTLRCDPISSHATLYWYQQALGQGPEFLTYFNYEAQPDKSGLPSDRFSAERPEGSISTLTIQRTEQRDSAMYRCASSLTGTGHTGELFFGEGSRLTVL.

The CDR3, as DNA: TGTGCCAGCAGTTTACTTTCAGATACGCAGTATTTT. Its translation: CASSLLSDTQYF. This chain links TRBV12-3 or TRBV12-4 with TRBJ2-3; D unclear. This CDR3 is built from 12 residues. Trimming removed 2 bases at V and 4 bases at J, with 4 bases between.

This clone was seen a single time. The CDR3 nucleotides read TGTGCCAGCAGCAACAGGGCCGAAAGCATTCAGTACTTC. The encoded protein is CASSNRAESIQYF. This chain links TRBV6-5 with TRBJ2-4, with D possibly TRBD1 on 6 matching bases. Per germline, CDR1 MNHEY and CDR2 SVGAGI. Trimming took 6 bases from V and 9 from J, leaving 15 bases between them. The CDR3 runs to 13 residues.

In this sample, this clone turned up a few times. The rearrangement uses TRBV6-4 and TRBJ2-3; the D gene is possibly TRBD1 (5 bases). CDR1 and CDR2 (germline): MRHNA, SNTAGT. The CDR3 runs 16 residues. V was shortened by 6 bases and J by 1 base, with 17 bases between the two germline ends. The CDR3 DNA reads as TGTGCCAGCAGCATCGACAGCAACCGAGGCACAGATACGCAGTATTTT. Translated: CASSIDSNRGTDTQYF.

The chain links TRBV7-2 to TRBJ2-3; 7 nucleotides match TRBD2. Losses at the gene ends were 5 bases for V and 1 base for J; bases not matched to a gene: 6. This CDR3 has 15 residues. Germline CDR1 and CDR2: SGHTA and FQGNSA. This chain's CDR3 is CASSISGLRTDTQYF. CDR3 sequence (DNA): TGTGCCAGCAGCATTAGCGGGCTACGCACAGATACGCAGTATTTT.

The rearrangement uses TRBV2 and TRBJ2-5; 8 nucleotides align to TRBD2. The CDR3 runs 14 residues. V shed 5 bases and J 2 bases; nucleotides not matched to a gene: 4. Germline values: CDR1 SNHLY, CDR2 FYNNEI. The CDR3 region has the DNA TGTGCCAGCAGTCAGAGCGGGGGACAAGAGACCCAGTACTTC. Translating it yields CASSQSGGQETQYF.

The chain couples TRBV30 to TRBJ2-1; a weak D match, TRBD1 (6 bases). V lost 1 base, J lost 4 bases, and 8 bases lay in between. Germline V CDR1 and CDR2: GTSNPN, SVGIG (reference sequence). This CDR3 region has 13 residues. The CDR3 region is CAWSEDSYNEQFF. In DNA, the CDR3 is TGTGCCTGGAGTGAGGACAGTTACAATGAGCAGTTCTTC.

The chain joins TRBV23-1 to TRBJ2-3, with 10 bases matching TRBD2. TRBV23-1 is an ORF for which the function is uncertain. V shed 2 bases and J 4 bases; nucleotides not matched to a gene: 18. The CDR3 contains 20 residues. CDR3 coding DNA: TGCGCCAGCAGTCAAGAGCTAGCGGGAGTTTCCCTGTCGCGAGCAGATACGCAGTATTTT. It encodes CASSQELAGVSLSRADTQYF.

This chain joins TRBV28 and TRBJ1-2; 7 bases align to TRBD1. V trimming: 3 bases; J trimming: 2 bases; junction bases outside the gene matches: 6. Germline V gives CDR1 MDHEN, CDR2 SYDVKM. The CDR3 spans 15 residues. This CDR3 reads CASSFTGARNYGYTF. DNA for the CDR3: TGTGCCAGCAGTTTTACAGGGGCTCGGAACTATGGCTACACCTTC.

The chain employs TRBV11-2 and TRBJ2-1; TRBD2 matches 10 bases. Per germline, CDR1 SGHAT and CDR2 FQNNGV. With 5 bases clipped from V and 2 bases from J, the junction kept 9 bases outside the gene matches. This CDR3 has 17 residues. The CDR3 nucleotides read TGTGCCAGCAGCCCCGCTAGCGGGAGAACGACCTACAATGAGCAGTTCTTC. As protein: CASSPASGRTTYNEQFF.

This sequence joins TRBV10-1 and TRBJ2-1; unclear D gene. This CDR3 has 15 amino acids. V lost 4 bases to trimming and J lost 2 bases, with 12 bases between them. Germline-derived CDR1 and CDR2 are WNHNN and SYGVQD (reference sequence). The CDR3 region is CASSGSSGTYNEQFF. CDR3 DNA: TGCGCCAGCAGTGGGTCTTCGGGTACCTACAATGAGCAGTTCTTC.

The gene calls are TRBV11-2 and TRBJ2-7; 7 bases match TRBD2. Germline V gene data show CDR1 as SGHAT and CDR2 as FQNNGV. With 3 bases clipped from V and 3 bases from J, the junction kept 5 bases outside the gene matches. The CDR3 contains 14 residues. CDR3 DNA sequence: TGTGCCAGCAGCTTGGCGGGGGTATACTACGAGCAGTACTTC. Its protein product is CASSLAGVYYEQYF.

This rearrangement joins TRBV18 to TRBJ2-1; 11 nucleotides agree with TRBD2. The germline V gene encodes CDR1 KGHSH and CDR2 LQKENI. The CDR3 has 15 residues. V trimming: 6 bases; J trimming: 5 bases; junction bases outside the gene matches: 6. CDR3 in amino acids: CASSLTSGTHNEQFF. As DNA, the CDR3 is TGTGCCAGCTCTCTGACTAGCGGGACCCACAATGAGCAGTTCTTC.

This chain joins TRBV4-1 and TRBJ2-1, with D unresolved. Trimming shortened V by 5 bases and J by 15 bases, and 20 bases separated the two germline ends. The CDR3 has 13 residues. The germline gives CDR1 MGHRA, CDR2 YSYEKL. In DNA form, the CDR3 reads TGCGCCAGCAGCTCCCTGCCCCCAGAGCGCCGGTTCTTC. Translation gives CASSSLPPERRFF.

The V call is TRBV12-5, the J call TRBJ2-1; 9 nucleotides agree with TRBD1. This CDR3 comprises 16 residues. The junction had 9 bases not matched to a gene; V was cut back by 3 bases and J by 6 bases. Germline V gene lookup returns CDR1 LGHNT and CDR2 FRNRAP. The CDR3: CASGLRRDRDPNEQFF. The CDR3 nucleotides read TGTGCTAGTGGTTTACGCAGGGACAGGGATCCCAATGAGCAGTTCTTC.

The rearrangement links TRBV19 to TRBJ2-1, with D maybe TRBD2 (5 bases). The V and J ends lost 3 bases and 9 bases respectively, with 18 bases between them. The germline V gene has CDR1 LNHDA and CDR2 SQIVND (reference sequence). CDR3 length: 15 amino acids. This CDR3 is CASSMGGRALVEQFF. CDR3 sequence (DNA): TGTGCCAGTAGTATGGGTGGGAGAGCTCTGGTTGAGCAGTTCTTC.

The rearrangement joins TRBV5-1 to TRBJ2-1; no definite D call. The CDR3 is 13 residues long. Trimming left V 0 bases short and J 7 bases short, with 8 bases between. Germline CDR1 is SGHRS and CDR2 is YFSETQ. The CDR3: CASSLVVGNEQFF. CDR3 sequence (DNA): TGCGCCAGCAGCTTGGTTGTCGGGAATGAGCAGTTCTTC. Based on the CDR3 plus reference TRBV5-1 and TRBJ2-1, the full variable domain is KAGVTQTPRYLIKTRGQQVTLSCSPISGHRSVSWYQQTPGQGLQFLFEYFSETQRNKGNFPGRFSGRQFSNSRSEMNVSTLELGDSALYLCASSLVVGNEQFFGPGTRLTVL.

The CDR3 nucleotides are TGTGCCAGCAGCGTAGTTGCCGACAGACCCAATTCACCCCTCCACTTT. Translation: CASSVVADRPNSPLHF. The rearrangement links TRBV9 to TRBJ1-6, with TRBD1 as a possible D gene (5 bases). Germline V CDR1 and CDR2: SGDLS, YYNGEE. Trimming cost V 0 bases and J 7 bases, with 14 bases left between them. The CDR3 covers 16 residues.

Note on this clone: An end of the junction does not agree with germline; a read error may underlie this. The J gene is TRBJ1-2, the V gene TRBV19; perhaps TRBD1 as D (6 bases). The CDR3 runs 13 residues. In germline, CDR1 is LNHDA, CDR2 SQIVND (reference sequence). In DNA, the CDR3 is TGTGCCAGCAGTAGGGACACTCTGAGAGGCTACACCTTC. Protein sequence: CASSRDTLRGYTF.

V gene TRBV4-1 combines with J gene TRBJ2-5, with D tentatively TRBD2 (6 bases). Germline V gives CDR1 MGHRA, CDR2 YSYEKL. This CDR3 contains 14 residues. Trimming removed 1 base from V and 3 bases from J, with 9 bases in between. CDR3 sequence reads: CASSQGLVKETQYF. CDR3 bases: TGCGCCAGCAGCCAAGGACTAGTAAAAGAGACCCAGTACTTC.

In the case of this clone: Distinct nucleotide sequences in the sample also encode this CDR3. The chain links TRBV27 to TRBJ2-1, with a weak D call TRBD1 (6 bases). Germline CDR1 MNHEY, CDR2 SMNVEV (reference sequence). V lost 6 bases and J 4 bases, leaving 16 bases between the germline ends. This CDR3 comprises 15 residues. In DNA, the CDR3 is TGTGCCAGCAGCCGTGACAGGAGAGCTTACAATGAGCAGTTCTTC. Amino acid sequence: CASSRDRRAYNEQFF.

This sequence joins TRBV2 and TRBJ2-1; D may be TRBD2 (5 bases). CDR1 is SNHLY, CDR2 FYNNEI, per germline. The V gene lost 0 bases and the J gene lost 7 bases, with 13 bases spanning the gap. This CDR3 has 15 amino acids. DNA of the CDR3: TGTGCCAGCAGTGAAGCGACTACTTTCATAAATGAGCAGTTCTTC. Protein sequence: CASSEATTFINEQFF.